These T cell receptor beta chains were read from a single sample in a study of identical twins. TCRdb re-called the 5' RACE reads through MiXCR, storing one row per CDR3 protein. The table lists some 790,000 distinct CDR3 sequences, about 20% of them singletons, with around 12% in the top ten. Another study also made use of these data, one on T cells expressing NK-cell markers.

Input material: PBMCs. These receptors all stem from a woman between 18 and 29 years old in good health. CDR3s include the opening cysteine and the closing phenylalanine or tryptophan. D genes are given only for firm matches. Clone size is not always given. Where it is, it says once, few, many or a class for expanded clones.

v_call	j_call	d_call	clone_size	cdr3_aa	cdr3_nt
TRBV11-1	TRBJ2-3	TRBD1	few	CASSYRDRGDSSTDTQYF	TGTGCCAGCAGCTACCGGGACAGGGGAGACTCTAGCACAGATACGCAGTATTTT
TRBV20-1	TRBJ2-7	.	few	CSALDRAKEQYF	TGCAGTGCCCTCGACCGAGCTAAGGAGCAGTACTTC
TRBV5-1	TRBJ2-1	.	few	CASSSVPTNNEQFF	TGCGCCAGCAGCTCCGTACCGACCAACAATGAGCAGTTCTTC
TRBV7-2	TRBJ2-4	.	.	CASRSPTHAKNIQYF	TGTGCCAGCCGCAGCCCGACACACGCCAAAAACATTCAGTACTTC
TRBV3-1	TRBJ2-1	.	few	CASSSTLEVPQQFF	TGTGCCAGCAGCTCAACTTTGGAGGTTCCCCAGCAGTTCTTC
TRBV6-1	TRBJ2-5	.	.	CASSAQQETQYF	TGTGCCAGCAGTGCACAGCAAGAGACCCAGTACTTC
TRBV20-1	TRBJ2-1	.	few	CSARARLPNEQFF	TGCAGTGCTAGAGCAAGGCTTCCTAATGAGCAGTTCTTC
TRBV6-8	TRBJ2-1	TRBD2	few	CASETCGGAYNEQFF	TGTGCCAGCGAGACCTGCGGGGGGGCGTACAATGAGCAGTTCTTC
TRBV5-1	TRBJ2-5	TRBD1	.	CASSLDRGQSTQYF	TGCGCCAGCAGCTTGGACAGGGGTCAGAGCACCCAGTACTTC
TRBV12-3/TRBV12-4	TRBJ2-7	.	few	CASSPTRHEQYF	TGTGCCAGCAGCCCCACTAGACACGAGCAGTACTTC
TRBV19	TRBJ2-1	.	.	CASSGEFTNEQFF	TGTGCCAGTAGTGGGGAATTTACCAATGAGCAGTTCTTC
TRBV7-9	TRBJ2-7	TRBD1	.	CASSRTTGREQYF	TGTGCCAGCAGCCGGACGACAGGGCGAGAGCAGTACTTC
TRBV29-1	TRBJ2-5	TRBD1	few	CSVRGQEETQYF	TGCAGCGTCCGGGGACAGGAAGAGACCCAGTACTTC
TRBV20-1	TRBJ2-7	.	few	CSASSGIPSYEQYF	TGCAGTGCGAGTAGCGGAATCCCCTCCTACGAGCAGTACTTC
TRBV20-1	TRBJ2-1	.	few	CSARRGASSYNEQFF	TGCAGTGCTAGAAGGGGGGCTAGCTCCTACAATGAGCAGTTCTTC
TRBV12-3/TRBV12-4	TRBJ2-1	.	many	CATGEWPPPYNEQFF	TGTGCCACCGGGGAGTGGCCCCCCCCTTACAATGAGCAGTTCTTC
TRBV6-1	TRBJ2-3	TRBD2	.	CASRSRTSGSTDTQYF	TGTGCCAGCCGATCCAGGACTAGCGGGAGCACAGATACGCAGTATTTT
TRBV15	TRBJ2-7	TRBD1	.	CATSSQGTGFPYEQYF	TGTGCCACCAGCAGCCAAGGGACAGGGTTCCCCTACGAGCAGTACTTC
TRBV11-2	TRBJ2-3	.	.	CASRRGGGLTLTDTQYF	TGTGCCAGCCGGCGAGGGGGGGGGCTAACCCTCACAGATACGCAGTATTTT
TRBV5-6	TRBJ2-7	.	.	CASRTPGLGGEQYF	TGTGCCAGCAGGACACCCGGACTAGGGGGAGAGCAGTACTTC
TRBV13	TRBJ1-1	.	.	CASSQKGLRTEAFF	TGTGCCAGCAGCCAAAAGGGACTGCGTACTGAAGCTTTCTTT
TRBV12-5	TRBJ2-3	TRBD1	.	CASGPWTGGGDTQYF	TGTGCTAGTGGTCCTTGGACAGGGGGAGGGGATACGCAGTATTTT
TRBV12-3/TRBV12-4	TRBJ2-1	.	many	CASSLWGAEQFF	TGTGCCAGCAGTTTATGGGGGGCTGAGCAGTTCTTC
TRBV11-1	TRBJ2-7	TRBD2	.	CASSLTGGPGFEQYF	TGTGCCAGCAGCTTAACGGGGGGGCCGGGGTTCGAGCAGTACTTC
TRBV3-1	TRBJ2-1	.	few	CASSQEVSGTYNEQFF	TGTGCCAGCAGCCAAGAGGTTAGCGGTACTTACAATGAGCAGTTCTTC
TRBV5-1	TRBJ2-1	.	.	CASSRIGDEQFF	TGCGCCAGCAGCAGGATAGGCGATGAGCAGTTCTTC
TRBV5-1	TRBJ2-7	.	few	CASSLIRAHEQYF	TGCGCCAGCAGCTTGATACGAGCCCACGAGCAGTACTTC
TRBV4-3	TRBJ2-1	TRBD2	.	CASSHAGTSPYNEQFF	TGCGCCAGCAGCCATGCCGGGACTAGCCCCTACAATGAGCAGTTCTTC
TRBV5-1	TRBJ2-1	TRBD1	.	CASTRSGQIFYNEQFF	TGCGCCAGCACCCGATCGGGACAGATTTTCTACAATGAGCAGTTCTTC
TRBV20-1	TRBJ2-1	.	.	CSASYANEQFF	TGCAGTGCTAGTTACGCTAATGAGCAGTTCTTC
TRBV12-5	TRBJ2-1	TRBD1	.	CASGWDLGGTYNEQFF	TGTGCTAGTGGTTGGGATCTAGGGGGCACCTACAATGAGCAGTTCTTC
TRBV2	TRBJ1-2	TRBD1	.	CAVRDRDNYGYTF	TGTGCCGTCCGGGACAGGGACAACTATGGCTACACCTTC
TRBV29-1	TRBJ2-5	.	.	CSTSRVGETQYF	TGCAGCACATCTAGGGTTGGGGAGACCCAGTACTTC
TRBV5-1	TRBJ2-3	TRBD1	few	CASSRRTGAGTDTQYF	TGCGCCAGCAGCAGGCGGACAGGGGCCGGCACAGATACGCAGTATTTT
TRBV5-6	TRBJ2-1	.	many	CASSSRQEYYNEQFF	TGTGCCAGCAGCTCGCGACAGGAATACTACAATGAGCAGTTCTTC
TRBV29-1	TRBJ2-3	.	.	CSVEETADTQYF	TGCAGCGTTGAAGAGACCGCAGATACGCAGTATTTT
TRBV11-2	TRBJ2-1	.	few	CASSVGPPNEQFF	TGTGCCAGCAGCGTGGGACCGCCCAATGAGCAGTTCTTC
TRBV9	TRBJ1-1	TRBD1	.	CASPGFWQGAFNTEAFF	TGTGCCAGCCCCGGGTTTTGGCAGGGGGCCTTTAACACTGAAGCTTTCTTT
TRBV20-1	TRBJ2-7	TRBD2	.	CSAQNSGGAGDEQYF	TGCAGTGCTCAGAATAGCGGGGGGGCGGGCGACGAGCAGTACTTC
TRBV12-3/TRBV12-4	TRBJ1-1	.	many	CASSFDRGGAFF	TGTGCCAGCAGTTTTGACCGGGGTGGGGCTTTCTTT
TRBV12-3/TRBV12-4	TRBJ1-1	.	.	CASSEQPGRTEAFF	TGTGCCAGCAGCGAGCAGCCAGGGAGGACTGAAGCTTTCTTT
TRBV12-3/TRBV12-4	TRBJ2-4	.	many	CASSFMRPKNIQYF	TGTGCCAGCAGTTTCATGAGACCCAAAAACATTCAGTACTTC
TRBV18	TRBJ2-7	.	many	CASSPPGLPYEQYF	TGCGCCAGCAGCCCCCCGGGGCTCCCCTACGAGCAGTACTTC
TRBV4-1	TRBJ2-1	TRBD1	.	CASSQQGAYNEQFF	TGCGCCAGCAGCCAACAGGGGGCCTACAATGAGCAGTTCTTC
TRBV6-1	TRBJ2-7	.	many	CASRPGQTYEQYF	TGTGCCAGCAGACCCGGACAGACCTACGAGCAGTACTTC